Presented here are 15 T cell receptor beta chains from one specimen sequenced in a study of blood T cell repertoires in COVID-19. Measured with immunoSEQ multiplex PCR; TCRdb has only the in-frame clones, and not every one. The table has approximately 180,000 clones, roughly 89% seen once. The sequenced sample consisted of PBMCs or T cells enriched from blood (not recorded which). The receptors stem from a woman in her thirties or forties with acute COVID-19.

This CDR3 reads CASSLIGLTGQFF. As DNA, the CDR3 is TGCGCCAGCAGCTTAATAGGCCTGACGGGGCAGTTCTTC. The chain couples TRBV5-1 to TRBJ2-1; D is uncertain. This CDR3 has 13 amino acids. Germline V CDR1 and CDR2: SGHRS, YFSETQ. The ends were cut back, 2 bases at V and 12 bases at J, with 15 bases in the middle.

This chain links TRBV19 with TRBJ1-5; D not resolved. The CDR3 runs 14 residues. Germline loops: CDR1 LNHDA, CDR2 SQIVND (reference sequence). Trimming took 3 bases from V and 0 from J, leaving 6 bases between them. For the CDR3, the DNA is TGTGCCAGTAGTATCGGGGATAGCAATCAGCCCCAGCATTTT. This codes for CASSIGDSNQPQHF. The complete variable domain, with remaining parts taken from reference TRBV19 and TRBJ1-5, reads DGGITQSPKYLFRKEGQNVTLSCEQNLNHDAMYWYRQDPGQGLRLIYYSQIVNDFQKGDIAEGYSVSREKKESFPLTVTSAQKNPTAFYLCASSIGDSNQPQHFGDGTRLSIL.

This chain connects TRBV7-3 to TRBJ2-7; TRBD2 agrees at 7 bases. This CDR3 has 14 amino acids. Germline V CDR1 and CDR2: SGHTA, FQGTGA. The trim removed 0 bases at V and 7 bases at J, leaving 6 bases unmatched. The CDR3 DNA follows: TGTGCCAGCAGCTTAACGGGGGGGAGCCGGGAGCAGTACTTC. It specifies CASSLTGGSREQYF.

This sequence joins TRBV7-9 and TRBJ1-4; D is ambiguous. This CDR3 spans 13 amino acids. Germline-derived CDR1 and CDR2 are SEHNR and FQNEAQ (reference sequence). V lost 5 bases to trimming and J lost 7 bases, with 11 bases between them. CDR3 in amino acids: CASSPGYGEKLFF. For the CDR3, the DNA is TGTGCCAGCAGCCCGGGATACGGTGAAAAACTGTTTTTT.

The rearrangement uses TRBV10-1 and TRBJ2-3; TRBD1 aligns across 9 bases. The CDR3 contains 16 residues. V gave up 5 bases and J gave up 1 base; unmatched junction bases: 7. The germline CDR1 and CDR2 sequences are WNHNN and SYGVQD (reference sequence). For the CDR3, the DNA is TGCGCCAGCAGTCCGGAGGGACAGGGAGGCACAGATACGCAGTATTTT. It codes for CASSPEGQGGTDTQYF.

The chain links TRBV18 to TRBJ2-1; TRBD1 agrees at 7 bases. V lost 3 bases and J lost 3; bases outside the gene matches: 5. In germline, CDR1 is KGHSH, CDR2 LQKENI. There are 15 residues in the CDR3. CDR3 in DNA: TGTGCCAGCTCACCCTGGGACAGCAGCTACAATGAGCAGTTCTTC. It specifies CASSPWDSSYNEQFF.

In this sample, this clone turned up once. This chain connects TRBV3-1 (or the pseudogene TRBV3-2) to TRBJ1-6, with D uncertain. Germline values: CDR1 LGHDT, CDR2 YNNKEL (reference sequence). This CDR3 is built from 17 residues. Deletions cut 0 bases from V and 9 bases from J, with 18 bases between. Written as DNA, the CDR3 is TGTGCCAGCAGCCAAGAGACTACTTTTGTGTGGGGTTCACCCCTCCACTTT. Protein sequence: CASSQETTFVWGSPLHF.

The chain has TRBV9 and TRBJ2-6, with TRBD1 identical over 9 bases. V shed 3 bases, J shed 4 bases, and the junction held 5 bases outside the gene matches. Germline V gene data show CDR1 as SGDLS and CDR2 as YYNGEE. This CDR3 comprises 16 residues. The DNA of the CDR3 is TGTGCCAGCAGCGAACAGGGGGCGCGGGGGGCCAACGTCCTGACTTTC. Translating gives CASSEQGARGANVLTF.

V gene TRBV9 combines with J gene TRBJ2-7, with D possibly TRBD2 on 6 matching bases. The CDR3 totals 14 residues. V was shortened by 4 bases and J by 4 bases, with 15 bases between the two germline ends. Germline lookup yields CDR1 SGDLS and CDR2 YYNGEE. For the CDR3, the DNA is TGTGCCAGCAGCCGTGGCGGGGCGCGGTACGAGCAGTACTTC. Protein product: CASSRGGARYEQYF. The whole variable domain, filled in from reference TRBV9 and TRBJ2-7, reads DSGVTQTPKHLITATGQRVTLRCSPRSGDLSVYWYQQSLDQGLQFLIQYYNGEERAKGNILERFSAQQFPDLHSELNLSSLELGDSALYFCASSRGGARYEQYFGPGTRLTVT.

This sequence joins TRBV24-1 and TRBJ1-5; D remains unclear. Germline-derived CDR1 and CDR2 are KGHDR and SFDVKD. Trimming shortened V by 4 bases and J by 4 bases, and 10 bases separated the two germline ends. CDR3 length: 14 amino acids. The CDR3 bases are TGTGCCACCAGTGACCCCGCCGGGAATCAGCCCCAGCATTTT. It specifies CATSDPAGNQPQHF.

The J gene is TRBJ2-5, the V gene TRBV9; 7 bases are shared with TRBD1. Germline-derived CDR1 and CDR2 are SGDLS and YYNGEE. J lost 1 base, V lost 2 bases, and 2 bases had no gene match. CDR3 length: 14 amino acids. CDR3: CASSVGTVQETQYF. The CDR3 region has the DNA TGTGCCAGCAGCGTCGGGACAGTCCAAGAGACCCAGTACTTC.

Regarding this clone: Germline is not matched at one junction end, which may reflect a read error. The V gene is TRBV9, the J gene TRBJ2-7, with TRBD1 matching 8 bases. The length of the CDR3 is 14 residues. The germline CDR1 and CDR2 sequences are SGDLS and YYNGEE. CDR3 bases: TGTGCCAACAGCCCGCGGACAGGGACCTACGAGCAGTACTTC. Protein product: CANSPRTGTYEQYF.

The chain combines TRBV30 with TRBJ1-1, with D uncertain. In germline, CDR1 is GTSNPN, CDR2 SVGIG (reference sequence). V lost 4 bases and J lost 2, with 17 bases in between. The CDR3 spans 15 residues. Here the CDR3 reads CAWKPLQGRNTEAFF. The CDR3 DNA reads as TGTGCCTGGAAACCCCTACAAGGGAGAAACACTGAAGCTTTCTTT.

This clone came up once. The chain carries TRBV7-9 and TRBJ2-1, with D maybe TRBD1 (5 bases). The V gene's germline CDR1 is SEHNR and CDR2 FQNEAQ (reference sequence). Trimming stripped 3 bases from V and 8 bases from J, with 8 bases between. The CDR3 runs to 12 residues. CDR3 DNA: TGTGCCAGCAGCTTCGGCAGGGATGAGCAGTTCTTC. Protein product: CASSFGRDEQFF.

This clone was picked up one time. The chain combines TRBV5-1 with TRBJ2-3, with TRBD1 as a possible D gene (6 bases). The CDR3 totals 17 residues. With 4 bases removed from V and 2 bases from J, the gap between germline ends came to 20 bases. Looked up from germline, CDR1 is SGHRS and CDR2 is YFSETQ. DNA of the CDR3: TGCGCCAGCAGCCTCCCACAATTCACAGGGCCCACAGATACGCAGTATTTT. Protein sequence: CASSLPQFTGPTDTQYF.